The 24 T cell receptor beta chains below were found in one sample sequenced in a study of shared clonotypes between healthy human individuals. Naive CD8 cells comprised CD45RO-negative, CCR7-positively selected cells, excluding terminally differentiated effector memory CD45RA+ cells. TCRdb keeps only in-frame clones here, not all; method: immunoSEQ multiplex PCR. The table lists more than 2 million clones, 85% to 95% of them singletons. Sequences were obtained from naive CD8+ T cells from PBMCs. The source of these receptors is a man in his late teens or twenties in good health. Some clones in this sample may be carry-over from other donors' samples.

The genes are TRBV15 and TRBJ2-7, with 7 bases lining up with TRBD1. Germline V gene data show CDR1 as LNHNV and CDR2 as YYDKDF (reference sequence). J lost 4 bases, V lost 3 bases, and 9 bases had no gene match. This CDR3 region has 15 residues. This chain's CDR3 is CATSSNRGVEYEQYF. The CDR3 DNA reads TGTGCCACCAGCAGCAACAGGGGAGTCGAATACGAGCAGTACTTC.

A note on this clone: Other DNA sequences in this specimen translate into the identical CDR3. The chain links TRBV9 to TRBJ2-7; a possible D gene is TRBD1 (5 bases). There are 13 residues in the CDR3. With 3 bases removed from V and 3 bases from J, the gap between germline ends came to 10 bases. Germline values: CDR1 SGDLS, CDR2 YYNGEE. The CDR3 region is CASSDRSGYEQYF. The CDR3 nucleotides read TGTGCCAGCAGCGACAGGTCGGGCTACGAGCAGTACTTC.

This chain connects TRBV28 to TRBJ2-6; TRBD2 is a possible D gene (6 bases). The V end was cut by 3 bases, the J end by 3 bases, with 12 bases between. The CDR3 is 16 amino acids. Germline lookup yields CDR1 MDHEN and CDR2 SYDVKM. This CDR3 is CASSFQTGDGANVLTF. The DNA for the CDR3 is TGTGCCAGCAGTTTCCAGACGGGGGATGGGGCCAACGTCCTGACTTTC.

The gene calls are TRBV5-1 and TRBJ2-3, with 8 bases aligning to TRBD1. Germline V lookup: CDR1 SGHRS, CDR2 YFSETQ. Germline trimming cut 5 bases from V and 0 bases from J; bases unmatched to any gene: 2. This CDR3 region has 14 residues. CDR3: CASRDRDSTDTQYF. DNA for the CDR3: TGCGCCAGCAGGGACAGGGATAGCACAGATACGCAGTATTTT.

The CDR3 is CASSELRAPETQYF. CDR3 coding DNA: TGTGCCAGCAGTGAATTACGTGCACCGGAGACCCAGTACTTC. The gene calls are TRBV2 and TRBJ2-5; D is uncertain. CDR1 and CDR2 from the germline V gene are SNHLY and FYNNEI. V was shortened by 2 bases and J by 5 bases, with 12 bases between the two germline ends. The CDR3 runs 14 residues.

The rearrangement joins TRBV29-1 to TRBJ1-1; tentative D call: TRBD1 (5 bases). This CDR3 region has 12 residues. V lost 1 base to trimming and J lost 6 bases, with 9 bases between them. Per the germline V gene, CDR1 is SQVTM and CDR2 is ANQGSEA. CDR3 in amino acids: CSVEVGHPEAFF. Here the CDR3 DNA reads TGCAGCGTTGAAGTGGGGCACCCTGAAGCTTTCTTT.

The CDR3 sequence is CASSLGVQETQYF. CDR3 DNA: TGTGCCAGCAGCTTAGGGGTCCAAGAGACCCAGTACTTC. The chain links TRBV11-2 to TRBJ2-5; unclear D gene. The CDR3 has 13 residues. CDR1 and CDR2 (germline): SGHAT, FQNNGV. Trimming stripped 1 base from V and 1 base from J, with 4 bases between.

The rearrangement links TRBV6-5 to TRBJ2-7; TRBD1 aligns across 8 bases. The CDR3 loop spans 13 amino acids. V was clipped by 8 bases and J by 7 bases; unmatched bases: 10. Germline V gives CDR1 MNHEY, CDR2 SVGAGI. CDR3 sequence reads: CASWGIRGREQYF. The CDR3 region has the DNA TGTGCCAGCTGGGGCATCAGGGGGCGTGAGCAGTACTTC.

The CDR3 loop is CASSLLAGVIYEQYF. CDR3 bases: TGTGCCAGCAGTTTATTAGCGGGAGTCATTTACGAGCAGTACTTC. V and J are TRBV27 and TRBJ2-7; 9 positions agree with TRBD2. Germline trimming cut 1 base from V and 4 bases from J; bases unmatched to any gene: 5. This CDR3 has 15 amino acids. Germline V gene sequence: CDR1 MNHEY, CDR2 SMNVEV (reference sequence).

This chain uses TRBV7-3 with TRBJ2-3; D is uncertain. Germline loops: CDR1 SGHTA, CDR2 FQGTGA. The CDR3 totals 16 residues. Trimming took off 0 bases at V and 1 base at J, with 11 bases between the two ends. CDR3 nucleotides: TGTGCCAGCAGCTTAACACCAAGCCGTGGCACAGATACGCAGTATTTT. Translating gives CASSLTPSRGTDTQYF.

The table lists this clone with a count of one. The V gene is TRBV27, the J gene TRBJ1-2, with D perhaps matching TRBD1 (6 bases). V was shortened by 3 bases and J by 2 bases, with 16 bases between the two germline ends. The CDR3 is made up of 16 amino acids. Germline V gene lookup returns CDR1 MNHEY and CDR2 SMNVEV (reference sequence). For the CDR3, the DNA is TGTGCCAGCAGTTTCTCTTATCCAGGGGCGAACTATGGCTACACCTTC. Protein product: CASSFSYPGANYGYTF.

The V gene is TRBV27, the J gene TRBJ1-5; D is ambiguous. The germline gives CDR1 MNHEY, CDR2 SMNVEV (reference sequence). This CDR3 has 13 residues. Trimming left V 6 bases short and J 0 bases short, with 6 bases between. In DNA form, the CDR3 reads TGTGCCAGCAGCCGGAATAGCAATCAGCCCCAGCATTTT. Translation: CASSRNSNQPQHF.

J is TRBJ1-5 and V is TRBV7-2, with a weak D call TRBD1 (5 bases). Germline-derived CDR1 and CDR2 are SGHTA and FQGNSA. Between the trimmed V and J ends, which lost 1 base and 3 bases, there was a span of 10 bases. The CDR3 extends over 15 amino acids. CDR3 loop: CASSLDWGFNQPQHF. The CDR3 bases are TGTGCCAGCAGCTTAGACTGGGGGTTCAATCAGCCCCAGCATTTT.

The chain combines TRBV5-4 with TRBJ2-7, with D possibly matching TRBD2 (6 bases). CDR3 size: 14 residues. From germline, CDR1 is SGHNT and CDR2 YYREEE (reference sequence). Between the trimmed V and J ends, which lost 4 bases and 4 bases, there was a span of 15 bases. As DNA, the CDR3 is TGTGCCAGCAGCCGATGGCGGGAAGGGTACGAGCAGTACTTC. This encodes CASSRWREGYEQYF.

CDR3 nucleotide sequence: TGCGCCAGTTCACGGAGGGAGGCAGCAGATACGCAGTATTTT. Protein sequence: CASSRREAADTQYF. This chain joins TRBV4-3 and TRBJ2-3; possibly TRBD2 for D (6 bases). The CDR3 extends over 14 amino acids. From germline, CDR1 is LGHNA and CDR2 YSLEER. V was shortened by 9 bases and J by 4 bases, with 17 bases between the two germline ends.

Of note for this clone: The same CDR3 also results from other DNA sequences found in this sample. The rearrangement uses TRBV7-9 and TRBJ2-5; maybe TRBD1 (6 bases). Germline V lookup: CDR1 SEHNR, CDR2 FQNEAQ (reference sequence). The CDR3 is made up of 15 amino acids. V gave up 1 base and J gave up 5 bases, with 14 bases separating them. The CDR3 loop is CASSLGGPPRETQYF. CDR3 sequence (DNA): TGTGCCAGCAGCTTAGGGGGGCCTCCCAGGGAGACCCAGTACTTC.

The chain carries TRBV19 and TRBJ1-2; TRBD1 might be the D (5 bases). CDR3 length: 12 amino acids. With 5 bases removed from V and 8 bases from J, the gap between germline ends came to 12 bases. Per germline, CDR1 LNHDA and CDR2 SQIVND (reference sequence). In nucleotides, the CDR3 is TGTGCCAGTAGTCCAGGGTACGGCGGCTACACCTTC. This sequence encodes CASSPGYGGYTF.

The genes are TRBV29-1 and TRBJ2-7, with D perhaps being TRBD1 or TRBD2 (5 bases each). V was trimmed by 7 bases and J by 0 bases, leaving 13 bases between them. Germline CDR1 reads SQVTM; CDR2 reads ANQGSEA. The CDR3 extends over 13 amino acids. CDR3 loop: CSGGSLDSYEQYF. The DNA for the CDR3 is TGCAGCGGGGGGAGCCTAGACTCCTACGAGCAGTACTTC.

The CDR3 bases are TGTGCCAGTAGTATCTGGCCAGGGTATGGCGAGCAGTACTTC. Translating gives CASSIWPGYGEQYF. The chain couples TRBV19 to TRBJ2-7, with D possibly being TRBD1 (5 bases). The CDR3 is 14 residues long. V was pared by 3 bases and J by 6 bases, with 15 bases between. Germline V gene lookup returns CDR1 LNHDA and CDR2 SQIVND (reference sequence).

This chain uses TRBV7-9 with TRBJ2-5; TRBD1 is a possible D gene (6 bases). This CDR3 contains 13 residues. The V end lost 5 bases, the J end lost 1 base, and 8 bases lay between the germline ends. CDR1 SEHNR and CDR2 FQNEAQ come from the germline V gene (reference sequence). The CDR3 reads CASSADSQETQYF. In DNA, the CDR3 is TGTGCCAGCAGCGCGGACAGCCAAGAGACCCAGTACTTC.

This chain uses TRBV13 with TRBJ1-1, with 10 bases aligning to TRBD1. J was trimmed by 2 bases and V by 4 bases; bases with no gene match: 7. The CDR3 sequence is 16 residues long. Germline V gene sequence: CDR1 PRHDT, CDR2 FYEKMQ (reference sequence). The CDR3 nucleotides read TGTGCCAGCAGCTCCCACCGGGACAGGGGTAACACTGAAGCTTTCTTT. Its translation is CASSSHRDRGNTEAFF.

The V gene is TRBV27, the J gene TRBJ1-3; no clear D gene. This CDR3 contains 14 residues. Germline loops: CDR1 MNHEY, CDR2 SMNVEV (reference sequence). The V end was cut by 5 bases, the J end by 3 bases, with 11 bases between. The CDR3 loop reads CASSVRPVGNTIYF. The CDR3 DNA is TGTGCCAGCAGTGTCCGACCTGTTGGAAACACCATATATTTT.

The V call is TRBV6-4, the J call TRBJ1-1, with D maybe TRBD1 (5 bases). V gave up 0 bases and J gave up 5 bases, with 13 bases separating them. The CDR3 totals 15 residues. Per germline, CDR1 MRHNA and CDR2 SNTAGT. The CDR3 nucleotides are TGTGCCAGCAGTGACTCGGGTGGGGGAGTGACTGAAGCTTTCTTT. It is translated as CASSDSGGGVTEAFF.

This chain connects TRBV28 to TRBJ2-5; 9 positions match TRBD2. CDR3 length: 17 residues. CDR1 is MDHEN, CDR2 SYDVKM, per germline. V shed 3 bases and J 3 bases; nucleotides not matched to a gene: 11. CDR3 nucleotides: TGTGCCAGCAGTTTTCCCTCGGGGGCTAGCGGGAAAGAGACCCAGTACTTC. Translated, it gives CASSFPSGASGKETQYF.